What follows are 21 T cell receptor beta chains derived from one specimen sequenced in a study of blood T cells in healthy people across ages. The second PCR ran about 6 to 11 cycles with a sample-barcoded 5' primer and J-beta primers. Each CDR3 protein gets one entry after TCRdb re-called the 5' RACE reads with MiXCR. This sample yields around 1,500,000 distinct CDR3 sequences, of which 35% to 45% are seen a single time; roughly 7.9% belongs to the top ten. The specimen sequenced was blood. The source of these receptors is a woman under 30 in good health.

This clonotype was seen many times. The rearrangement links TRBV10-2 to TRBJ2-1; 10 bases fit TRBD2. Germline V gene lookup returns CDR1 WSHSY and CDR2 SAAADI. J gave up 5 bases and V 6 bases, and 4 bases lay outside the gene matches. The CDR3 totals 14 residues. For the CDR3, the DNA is TGCGCCAGCAGACTCGGACTAGCGGACAATGAGCAGTTCTTC. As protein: CASRLGLADNEQFF.

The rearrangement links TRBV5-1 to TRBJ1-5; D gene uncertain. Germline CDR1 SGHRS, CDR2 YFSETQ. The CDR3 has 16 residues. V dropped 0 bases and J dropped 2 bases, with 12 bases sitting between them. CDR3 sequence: CASSLAGSLGNQPQHF. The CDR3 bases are TGCGCCAGCAGCTTGGCAGGAAGTCTTGGCAATCAGCCCCAGCATTTT.

CDR3 bases: TGTGCCAGCAGTGAAGAAGGCAGGAATAATGGCTACACCTTC. Its translation is CASSEEGRNNGYTF. The V and J genes are TRBV6-1 and TRBJ1-2; D call uncertain. The CDR3 spans 14 residues. Germline CDR1 reads MNHNS; CDR2 reads SASEGT. The ends were cut back, 1 base at V and 6 bases at J, with 12 bases in the middle.

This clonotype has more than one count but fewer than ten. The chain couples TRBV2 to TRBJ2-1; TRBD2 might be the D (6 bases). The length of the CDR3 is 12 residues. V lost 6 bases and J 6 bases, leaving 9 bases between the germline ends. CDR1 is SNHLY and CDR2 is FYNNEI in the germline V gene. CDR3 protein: CASRGGLNEQFF. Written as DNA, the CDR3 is TGTGCCAGCAGGGGGGGTCTCAATGAGCAGTTCTTC.

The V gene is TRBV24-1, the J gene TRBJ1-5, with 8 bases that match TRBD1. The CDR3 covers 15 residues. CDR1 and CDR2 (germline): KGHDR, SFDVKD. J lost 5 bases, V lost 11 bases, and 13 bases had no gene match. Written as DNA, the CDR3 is TGTGCCATGCTTCGTGACAGGGGCAGGGATCAGCCCCAGCATTTT. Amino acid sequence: CAMLRDRGRDQPQHF.

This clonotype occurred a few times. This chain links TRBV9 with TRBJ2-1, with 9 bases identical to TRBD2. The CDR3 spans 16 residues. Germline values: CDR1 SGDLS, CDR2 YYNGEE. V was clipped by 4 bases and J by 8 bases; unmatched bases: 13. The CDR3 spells CASSREAGGTGDEQFF. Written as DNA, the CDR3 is TGTGCCAGCAGCCGAGAAGCGGGAGGAACTGGGGATGAGCAGTTCTTC.

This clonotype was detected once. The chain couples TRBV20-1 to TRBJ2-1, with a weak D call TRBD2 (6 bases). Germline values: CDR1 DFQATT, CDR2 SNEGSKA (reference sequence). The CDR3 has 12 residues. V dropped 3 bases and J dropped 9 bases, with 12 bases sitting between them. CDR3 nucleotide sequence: TGCAGTGCTAGCGATCGGGGGATTGAGCAGTTCTTC. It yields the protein CSASDRGIEQFF.

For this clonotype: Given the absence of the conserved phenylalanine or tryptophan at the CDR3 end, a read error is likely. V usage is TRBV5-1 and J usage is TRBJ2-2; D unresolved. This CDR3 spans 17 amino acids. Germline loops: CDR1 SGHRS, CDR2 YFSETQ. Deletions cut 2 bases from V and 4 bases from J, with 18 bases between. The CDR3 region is CASSLEPPPSPTGELFL. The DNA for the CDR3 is TGCGCCAGCAGCTTAGAACCCCCCCCGAGCCCCACCGGGGAGCTGTTTCTT.

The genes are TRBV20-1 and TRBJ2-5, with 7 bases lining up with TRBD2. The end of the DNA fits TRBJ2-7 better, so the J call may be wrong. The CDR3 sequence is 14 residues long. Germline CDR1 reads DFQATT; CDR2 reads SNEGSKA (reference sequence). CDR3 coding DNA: TGCAGTGCTAGAGTAGGGGCGGGGGCCTACGAGCAGTACTTC. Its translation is CSARVGAGAYEQYF.

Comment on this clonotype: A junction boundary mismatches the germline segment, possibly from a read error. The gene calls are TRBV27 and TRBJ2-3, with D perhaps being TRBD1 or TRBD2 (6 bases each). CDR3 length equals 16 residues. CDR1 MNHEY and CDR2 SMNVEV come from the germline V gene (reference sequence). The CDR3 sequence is CVSNPAGGRFTDTQYF. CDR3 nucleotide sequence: TGTGTCAGCAACCCAGCCGGGGGCCGCTTCACAGATACGCAGTATTTT.

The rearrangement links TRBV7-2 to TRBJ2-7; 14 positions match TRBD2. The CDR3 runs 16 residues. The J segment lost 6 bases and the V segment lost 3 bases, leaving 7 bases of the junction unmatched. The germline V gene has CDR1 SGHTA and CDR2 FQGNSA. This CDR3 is CASSFGTSGRVGEQYF. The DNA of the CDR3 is TGTGCCAGCAGCTTCGGGACTAGCGGGAGAGTCGGCGAGCAGTACTTC.

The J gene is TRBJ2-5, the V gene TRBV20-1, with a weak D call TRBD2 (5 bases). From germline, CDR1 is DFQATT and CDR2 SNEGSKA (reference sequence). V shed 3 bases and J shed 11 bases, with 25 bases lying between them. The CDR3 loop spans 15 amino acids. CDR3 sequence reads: CSASESASPYNEQYF. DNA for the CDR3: TGCAGTGCTAGTGAATCGGCTAGCCCTTACAATGAGCAGTACTTC.

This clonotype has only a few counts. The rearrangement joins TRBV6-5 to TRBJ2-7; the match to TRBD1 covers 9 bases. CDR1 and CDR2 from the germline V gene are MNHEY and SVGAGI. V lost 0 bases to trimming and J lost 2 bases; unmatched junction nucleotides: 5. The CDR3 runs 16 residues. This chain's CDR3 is CASSYSWDRATYEQYF. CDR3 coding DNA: TGTGCCAGCAGTTACTCGTGGGACAGGGCCACCTACGAGCAGTACTTC.

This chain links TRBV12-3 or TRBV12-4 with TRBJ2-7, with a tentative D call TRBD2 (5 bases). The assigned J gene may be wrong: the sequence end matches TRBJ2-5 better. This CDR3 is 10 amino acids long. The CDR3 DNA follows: TGTGCCAGCGGCGCGGGGACCCAGTACTTC. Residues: CASGAGTQYF.

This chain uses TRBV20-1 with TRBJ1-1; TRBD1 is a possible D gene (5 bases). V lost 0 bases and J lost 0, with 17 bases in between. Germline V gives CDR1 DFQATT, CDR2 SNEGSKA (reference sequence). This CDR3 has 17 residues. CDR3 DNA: TGCAGTGCTAGAGATTTTATGCAGGACACCTTGAACACTGAAGCTTTCTTT. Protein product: CSARDFMQDTLNTEAFF.

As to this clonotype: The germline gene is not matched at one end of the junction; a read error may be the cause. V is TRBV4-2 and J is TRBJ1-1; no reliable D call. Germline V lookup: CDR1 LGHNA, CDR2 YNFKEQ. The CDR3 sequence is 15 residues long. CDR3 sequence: CAGSSPGSMNTEAFF. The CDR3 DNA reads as TGTGCCGGCAGCTCCCCAGGTTCGATGAACACTGAAGCTTTCTTT.

In nucleotides, the CDR3 is TGCAGTGCTAGGGCCGGCGCTAACAAGGCCCGGGCAGATACGCAGTATTTT. Its translation is CSARAGANKARADTQYF. The gene calls are TRBV20-1 and TRBJ2-3; D ambiguous. V was clipped by 3 bases and J by 4 bases, with 23 bases between them. Looked up from germline, CDR1 is DFQATT and CDR2 is SNEGSKA (reference sequence). The CDR3 contains 17 residues.

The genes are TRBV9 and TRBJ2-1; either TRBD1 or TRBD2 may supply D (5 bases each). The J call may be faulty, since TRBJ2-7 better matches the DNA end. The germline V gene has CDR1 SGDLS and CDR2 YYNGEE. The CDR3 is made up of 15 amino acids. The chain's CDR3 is CASSASGTGHNEQYF. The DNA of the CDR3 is TGTGCCAGCAGCGCATCCGGGACGGGCCACAATGAGCAGTACTTC.

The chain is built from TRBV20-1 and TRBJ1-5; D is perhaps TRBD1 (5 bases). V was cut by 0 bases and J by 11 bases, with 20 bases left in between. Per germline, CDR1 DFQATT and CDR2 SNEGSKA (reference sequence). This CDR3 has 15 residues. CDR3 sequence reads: CSARDPTREGWAQHF. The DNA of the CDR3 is TGCAGTGCTAGAGACCCGACACGGGAGGGGTGGGCCCAGCATTTT.

CDR3 in DNA: TGTGCCAGCACCTCACAGGGACAAGAGCAGTTCTTC. Its translation is CASTSQGQEQFF. This rearrangement joins TRBV3-1 to TRBJ2-1, with D possibly matching TRBD1 (6 bases). The germline gives CDR1 LGHDT, CDR2 YNNKEL (reference sequence). This CDR3 is built from 12 residues. V gave up 7 bases and J gave up 10 bases, with 14 bases separating them.

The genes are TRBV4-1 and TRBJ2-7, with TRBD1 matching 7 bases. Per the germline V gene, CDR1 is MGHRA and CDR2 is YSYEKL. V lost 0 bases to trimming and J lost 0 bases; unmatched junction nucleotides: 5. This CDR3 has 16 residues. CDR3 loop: CASSQERQGHSYEQYF. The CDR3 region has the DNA TGCGCCAGCAGCCAAGAGAGACAGGGACACTCCTACGAGCAGTACTTC.